A single sample is the source of the 21 T cell receptor beta chains below, sequenced in a study of radiotherapy plus CTLA-4 blockade in lung cancer. TCRdb's copy holds only in-frame clones and misses some; the assay was immunoSEQ multiplex PCR. The sample lists around 82,000 clones, approximately 80% occurring once. The sample consisted of peripheral blood, taken from a patient treated with radiotherapy plus ipilimumab. The receptors here all came from a human donor with non-small cell lung cancer who had stable disease on radiotherapy plus ipilimumab.

This clone was seen a few times. This rearrangement joins TRBV6-1 to TRBJ1-4; D is ambiguous. With 2 bases removed from V and 8 bases from J, the gap between germline ends came to 15 bases. Germline CDR1 MNHNS, CDR2 SASEGT. This CDR3 comprises 15 residues. CDR3 loop: CASSEKMGPREKLFF. The CDR3 DNA reads TGTGCCAGCAGTGAAAAAATGGGCCCGAGGGAAAAACTGTTTTTT.

CDR3 residues: CASSQDPLATQYF. The CDR3 DNA sequence: TGCGCCAGCAGCCAAGATCCACTAGCGACCCAGTACTTC. V is TRBV4-1 and J is TRBJ2-5; D possibly corresponds to TRBD2 (6 bases). The germline V gene encodes CDR1 MGHRA and CDR2 YSYEKL. V shed 0 bases and J shed 7 bases, with 9 bases lying between them. This CDR3 comprises 13 residues.

The rearrangement joins TRBV5-6 to TRBJ1-2; possibly TRBD1 for D (5 bases). From germline, CDR1 is SGHDT and CDR2 YYEEEE. The CDR3 is 13 residues long. Deletions cut 4 bases from V and 4 bases from J, with 11 bases between. CDR3 in amino acids: CASSKTAFYGYTF. In nucleotides, the CDR3 is TGTGCCAGCAGCAAGACAGCTTTCTATGGCTACACCTTC.

This chain connects TRBV18 to TRBJ1-2; the D gene is possibly TRBD1 (5 bases). Looked up from germline, CDR1 is KGHSH and CDR2 is LQKENI. Between the trimmed V and J ends, which lost 4 bases and 3 bases, there was a span of 6 bases. CDR3 length: 12 amino acids. The CDR3 region is CASSQGYYGYTF. The CDR3 DNA is TGTGCCAGCTCACAGGGGTACTATGGCTACACCTTC.

This chain connects TRBV2 to TRBJ1-2; D might be TRBD1 (6 bases). Germline V gene lookup returns CDR1 SNHLY and CDR2 FYNNEI. Trimming shortened V by 11 bases and J by 5 bases, and 21 bases separated the two germline ends. The CDR3 runs to 14 residues. The DNA for the CDR3 is TGTGCCGGAGACCGGGACACGGATGGATATGGCTACACCTTC. Its translation: CAGDRDTDGYGYTF.

This clone was seen just once. J is TRBJ2-1 and V is TRBV5-1; TRBD2 aligns across 10 bases. This CDR3 is 17 amino acids long. The ends lost 2 bases at V and 7 bases at J; junction bases unmatched: 12. Germline-derived CDR1 and CDR2 are SGHRS and YFSETQ. The CDR3 sequence: CASSLDTRAGGRNEQFF. For the CDR3, the DNA is TGCGCCAGCAGCTTAGACACTCGAGCGGGAGGGAGGAATGAGCAGTTCTTC.

This chain links TRBV18 with TRBJ2-5; D unresolved. The germline V gene has CDR1 KGHSH and CDR2 LQKENI. The CDR3 length is 11 residues. V lost 4 bases to trimming and J lost 3 bases, with 3 bases between them. The CDR3 here is CASSQKETQYF. The CDR3 DNA follows: TGTGCCAGCTCACAAAAAGAGACCCAGTACTTC.

The chain employs TRBV10-3 and TRBJ1-2; D remains ambiguous. Germline CDR1 ENHRY, CDR2 SYGVKD. V was shortened by 6 bases and J by 4 bases, with 15 bases between the two germline ends. The CDR3 is 14 amino acids. CDR3 region: CAISPGPSGYGYTF. The DNA of the CDR3 is TGTGCCATCAGCCCTGGCCCCTCGGGCTATGGCTACACCTTC.

The chain joins TRBV7-3 to TRBJ2-2; tentatively, D is TRBD1 or TRBD2 (5 bases each). The CDR3 sequence is 18 residues long. V was cut by 4 bases and J by 6 bases, with 24 bases left in between. The germline CDR1 and CDR2 sequences are SGHTA and FQGTGA. In DNA, the CDR3 is TGTGCCAGCAGCTCCCTACCGGGACCGCCGGGGACGGCCGGGGAGCTGTTTTTT. It translates to CASSSLPGPPGTAGELFF. The variable domain in full, with the rest retrieved from reference TRBV7-3 and TRBJ2-2, is GAGVSQTPSNKVTEKGKYVELRCDPISGHTALYWYRQSLGQGPEFLIYFQGTGAADDSGLPNDRFFAVRPEGSVSTLKIQRTERGDSAVYLCASSSLPGPPGTAGELFFGEGSRLTVL.

This chain connects TRBV9 to TRBJ2-1, with D uncertain. V was clipped by 0 bases and J by 2 bases, with 9 bases between them. CDR1 and CDR2 from the germline V gene are SGDLS and YYNGEE. The CDR3 contains 15 residues. CDR3 protein: CASSVALATYNEQFF. DNA for the CDR3: TGTGCCAGCAGCGTAGCCCTTGCTACCTACAATGAGCAGTTCTTC.

This chain joins TRBV6-6 and TRBJ2-5; TRBD2 might be the D (6 bases). With 2 bases removed from V and 4 bases from J, the gap between germline ends came to 11 bases. Germline CDR1 is MNHNY and CDR2 is SVGAGI (reference sequence). The CDR3 length is 14 residues. The CDR3 reads CASSYLAKRETQYF. The CDR3 DNA is TGTGCCAGCAGTTACCTAGCGAAGCGAGAGACCCAGTACTTC.

This clone was detected once. V usage is TRBV5-5 and J usage is TRBJ1-4, with 8 positions matching TRBD1. This CDR3 has 14 amino acids. Germline V gene sequence: CDR1 SGHKS, CDR2 YYEKEE (reference sequence). The V segment lost 4 bases and the J segment 8 bases; nucleotides outside the gene matches: 7. In DNA, the CDR3 is TGTGCCAGCAGCCTGGGACAGGCGGGCGAAAAACTGTTTTTT. Its protein is CASSLGQAGEKLFF.

This clone is a singleton in its sample. This chain joins TRBV2 and TRBJ1-4; D uncertain. The CDR3 is 15 residues long. The germline V gene has CDR1 SNHLY and CDR2 FYNNEI. The V gene lost 5 bases and the J gene lost 0 bases, with 10 bases spanning the gap. Here the CDR3 reads CASSRSVATNEKLFF. The CDR3, as DNA: TGTGCCAGCAGTAGGTCGGTTGCAACTAATGAAAAACTGTTTTTT.

This sequence joins TRBV15 and TRBJ1-1; no clear D. Per the germline V gene, CDR1 is LNHNV and CDR2 is YYDKDF (reference sequence). The length of the CDR3 is 12 residues. Trimming stripped 8 bases from V and 5 bases from J, with 12 bases between. CDR3 loop: CATVQVGTEAFF. The CDR3 DNA is TGTGCCACCGTGCAGGTGGGGACTGAAGCTTTCTTT. Complete variable domain (other parts from reference TRBV15 and TRBJ1-1): DAMVIQNPRYQVTQFGKPVTLSCSQTLNHNVMYWYQQKSSQAPKLLFHYYDKDFNNEADTPDNFQSRRPNTSFCFLDIRSPGLGDTAMYLCATVQVGTEAFFGQGTRLTVV.

This rearrangement joins TRBV5-1 to TRBJ2-6; D might be TRBD1 (5 bases). V lost 2 bases and J 5 bases, leaving 11 bases between the germline ends. Germline V lookup: CDR1 SGHRS, CDR2 YFSETQ. The CDR3 runs to 15 residues. The CDR3 coding sequence is TGCGCCAGCAGCTTTGGCAGGGTCAGGGCCAACGTCCTGACTTTC. Translation gives CASSFGRVRANVLTF.

The genes are TRBV28 and TRBJ1-6; TRBD1 agrees at 8 bases. V shed 3 bases, J shed 1 base, and the junction held 8 bases outside the gene matches. From germline, CDR1 is MDHEN and CDR2 SYDVKM. The CDR3 runs to 18 residues. CDR3 bases: TGTGCCAGCAGTTTGCGCCTCAGGGGGCGGTCCTATAATTCACCCCTCCACTTT. This encodes CASSLRLRGRSYNSPLHF. Using reference TRBV28 and TRBJ1-6 for the parts outside the CDR3, the full variable domain is DVKVTQSSRYLVKRTGEKVFLECVQDMDHENMFWYRQDPGLGLRLIYFSYDVKMKEKGDIPEGYSVSREKKERFSLILESASTNQTSMYLCASSLRLRGRSYNSPLHFGNGTRLTVT.

This chain connects TRBV7-2 to TRBJ2-5, with 14 nucleotides matching TRBD2. The CDR3 has 17 residues. V lost 3 bases, J lost 1 base, and 4 bases stayed unmatched. Per the germline V gene, CDR1 is SGHTA and CDR2 is FQGNSA. CDR3 protein: CASSFRGLAGAQETQYF. Here the CDR3 DNA reads TGTGCCAGCAGCTTTCGGGGACTAGCGGGGGCCCAAGAGACCCAGTACTTC. The variable domain in full, completed from reference TRBV7-2 and TRBJ2-5, reads GAGVSQSPSNKVTEKGKDVELRCDPISGHTALYWYRQSLGQGLEFLIYFQGNSAPDKSGLPSDRFSAERTGGSVSTLTIQRTQQEDSAVYLCASSFRGLAGAQETQYFGPGTRLLVL.

Only one count was recorded for this clone. The chain recombines TRBV15 with TRBJ1-5; D is uncertain. The CDR3 is made up of 15 amino acids. Trimming stripped 2 bases from V and 1 base from J, with 9 bases between. Germline V CDR1 and CDR2: LNHNV, YYDKDF (reference sequence). This CDR3 reads CATSRKTRSNQPQHF. For the CDR3, the DNA is TGTGCCACCAGCAGAAAAACAAGAAGCAATCAGCCCCAGCATTTT. Supplemented by reference TRBV15 and TRBJ1-5, the full variable domain reads DAMVIQNPRYQVTQFGKPVTLSCSQTLNHNVMYWYQQKSSQAPKLLFHYYDKDFNNEADTPDNFQSRRPNTSFCFLDIRSPGLGDTAMYLCATSRKTRSNQPQHFGDGTRLSIL.

The table lists this clone with a count of one. CDR3 DNA: TGTGCCAGCAGCTTGTTGAGCAGGGTCGACACTGAAGCTTTCTTT. Its protein product is CASSLLSRVDTEAFF. The rearrangement joins TRBV5-4 to TRBJ1-1; possibly TRBD1 for D (5 bases). This CDR3 is 15 amino acids long. The germline V gene encodes CDR1 SGHNT and CDR2 YYREEE (reference sequence). V dropped 1 base and J dropped 3 bases, with 13 bases sitting between them.

The V gene is TRBV9, the J gene TRBJ1-1; D uncertain. V shed 4 bases and J shed 0 bases, with 10 bases lying between them. The CDR3 is 14 amino acids. The germline V gene has CDR1 SGDLS and CDR2 YYNGEE. The CDR3 region has the DNA TGTGCCAGCAGCCCCCCTAGGATGAACACTGAAGCTTTCTTT. It codes for CASSPPRMNTEAFF.

The chain couples TRBV7-8 to TRBJ2-2; D uncertain. V dropped 5 bases and J dropped 1 base, with 8 bases sitting between them. In germline, CDR1 is SGHVS, CDR2 FQNEAQ. This CDR3 has 14 residues. CDR3 residues: CASSRGENTGELFF. The CDR3 bases are TGTGCCAGCAGCCGCGGAGAGAACACCGGGGAGCTGTTTTTT.